These 29 T cell receptor beta chains were all obtained from the same sample, sequenced in a study of metastatic and nonmetastatic thyroid tumors (dated by TCRdb to the early 2020s). To prepare the library, PCR was applied. TCRdb lists the instrument as Illumina HiSeq 4000. TCRdb handled the public reads itself, with Q25 trimming in fastp and clone calling in MiXCR, and kept productive beta chains. The sample data list around 9,000 clones, and around 40% of these were observed just once. The top ten clonotypes cover 25% to 35% of the sample. None of the patients had been given any treatment before thyroid surgery. The specimen sequenced was tumor tissue. The source of these receptors is a male donor with papillary thyroid cancer or a benign thyroid nodule (not recorded which). Some clones in this sample may be carry-over from other donors' samples.

This clone appeared a few times. This sequence joins TRBV24-1 and TRBJ2-3; D is ambiguous. CDR3 size: 16 residues. V dropped 5 bases and J dropped 0 bases, with 14 bases sitting between them. Germline CDR1 KGHDR, CDR2 SFDVKD. CDR3 in amino acids: CATSVLSSPSTDTQYF. The CDR3 DNA reads as TGTGCCACCAGTGTATTGTCATCGCCGAGCACAGATACGCAGTATTTT.

J is TRBJ2-7 and V is TRBV20-1; tentative D call: TRBD1 (6 bases). The CDR3 is 13 residues long. V gave up 3 bases and J gave up 2 bases, with 11 bases separating them. Germline lookup yields CDR1 DFQATT and CDR2 SNEGSKA (reference sequence). CDR3 in amino acids: CSASGTLAYEQYF. The CDR3 DNA follows: TGCAGTGCTAGTGGGACACTGGCCTACGAGCAGTACTTC.

In its sample, this clone was seen many times. The chain uses TRBV11-3 and TRBJ2-2; TRBD2 aligns across 7 bases. Losses at the gene ends were 5 bases for V and 5 bases for J; bases not matched to a gene: 2. The CDR3 runs to 13 residues. Germline-derived CDR1 and CDR2 are SGHNT and YENEEA. The DNA of the CDR3 is TGTGCCAGCAGCACGGGAGGTACCGGGGAGCTGTTTTTT. Translated, it gives CASSTGGTGELFF.

By proportion, this clone is medium-sized (0.01 to 0.1%). This chain joins TRBV28 and TRBJ1-5; D is undetermined. Per germline, CDR1 MDHEN and CDR2 SYDVKM. V was trimmed by 4 bases and J by 9 bases, leaving 1 base between them. The CDR3 extends over 9 amino acids. The CDR3 DNA sequence: TGTGCCAGCAGTTGGCCCCAGCATTTT. It translates to CASSWPQHF.

This chain links TRBV11-2 with TRBJ2-2; 13 positions match TRBD2. V gave up 3 bases and J gave up 5 bases; unmatched junction bases: 12. Looked up from germline, CDR1 is SGHAT and CDR2 is FQNNGV. This CDR3 has 19 residues. In DNA form, the CDR3 reads TGTGCCAGCAGCTTCCCCTCCGGACTAGCGGGGGACCTGACCGGGGAGCTGTTTTTT. It is translated as CASSFPSGLAGDLTGELFF.

The rearrangement uses TRBV20-1 and TRBJ2-3, with a weak D call TRBD2 (6 bases). The CDR3 is 14 amino acids. CDR1 is DFQATT and CDR2 is SNEGSKA in the germline V gene (reference sequence). Trimming left V 4 bases short and J 1 base short, with 12 bases between. CDR3 DNA sequence: TGCAGTGCTAAAATAGCGGTAGGCACAGATACGCAGTATTTT. It translates to CSAKIAVGTDTQYF.

The rearrangement links TRBV20-1 to TRBJ2-3, with TRBD1 as a possible D gene (5 bases). CDR1 is DFQATT and CDR2 is SNEGSKA in the germline V gene (reference sequence). Trimming removed 6 bases at V and 5 bases at J, with 9 bases between. The CDR3 has 11 residues. The CDR3 DNA sequence: TGCAGTGCGAAAGGGGTAGATACGCAGTATTTT. Encoded protein: CSAKGVDTQYF.

At least ten counts were recorded for this clone. J is TRBJ2-3 and V is TRBV5-4; D is unclear. The V gene lost 2 bases and the J gene lost 0 bases, with 4 bases spanning the gap. The CDR3 contains 13 residues. CDR1 is SGHNT, CDR2 YYREEE, per germline (reference sequence). The CDR3 DNA reads TGTGCCAGCAGCTTCCCAAGCACAGATACGCAGTATTTT. Encoded protein: CASSFPSTDTQYF. The entire variable domain, with the rest obtained from reference TRBV5-4 and TRBJ2-3, is as follows: ETGVTQSPTHLIKTRGQQVTLRCSSQSGHNTVSWYQQALGQGPQFIFQYYREEENGRGNFPPRFSGLQFPNYSSELNVNALELDDSALYLCASSFPSTDTQYFGPGTRLTVL.

This clone is labeled medium-sized. This chain's CDR3 is CASSQARLAFQETQYF. CDR3 DNA: TGCGCCAGCAGCCAAGCGAGACTAGCGTTCCAAGAGACCCAGTACTTC. J is TRBJ2-5 and V is TRBV4-1; 8 nucleotides align to TRBD2. The germline gives CDR1 MGHRA, CDR2 YSYEKL. There are 16 residues in the CDR3. J gave up 1 base and V 1 base, and 5 bases lay outside the gene matches.

This clone is medium-sized within its sample. The rearrangement uses TRBV14 and TRBJ1-2, with D possibly being TRBD1 (5 bases). CDR3 length: 15 residues. Germline lookup yields CDR1 SGHDN and CDR2 FVKESK. The V end was cut by 4 bases, the J end by 0 bases, with 12 bases between. The CDR3, as DNA: TGTGCCAGCAGCCCCTCCAAGGGGACTAACTATGGCTACACCTTC. Its translation is CASSPSKGTNYGYTF.

This clone was counted between two and nine times. The chain uses TRBV27 and TRBJ1-1; 7 bases line up with TRBD1. The CDR3 is 14 residues long. Germline loops: CDR1 MNHEY, CDR2 SMNVEV (reference sequence). With 4 bases clipped from V and 2 bases from J, the junction kept 4 bases outside the gene matches. CDR3 in DNA: TGTGCCAGCAGTTCTGGACAGGCAAACACTGAAGCTTTCTTT. Protein: CASSSGQANTEAFF.

The chain joins TRBV6-1 to TRBJ2-5; D is unclear. The V end lost 8 bases, the J end lost 6 bases, and 10 bases lay between the germline ends. This CDR3 region has 11 residues. The germline V gene encodes CDR1 MNHNS and CDR2 SASEGT. CDR3 amino acids: CASGNVQTQYF. In DNA, the CDR3 is TGTGCCAGCGGAAACGTGCAGACCCAGTACTTC.

By its share, this clone is medium-sized (0.01 to 0.1%). The rearrangement links TRBV5-6 to TRBJ2-7, with a possible D match to TRBD1 (6 bases). CDR3 length equals 14 residues. Trimming stripped 4 bases from V and 5 bases from J, with 16 bases between. CDR1 and CDR2 from the germline V gene are SGHDT and YYEEEE. CDR3 amino acids: CASSATGSSNEQYF. As DNA, the CDR3 is TGTGCCAGCAGCGCGACAGGCTCCAGCAACGAGCAGTACTTC. The whole variable domain, remainder taken from reference TRBV5-6 and TRBJ2-7, is DAGVTQSPTHLIKTRGQQVTLRCSPKSGHDTVSWYQQALGQGPQFIFQYYEEEERQRGNFPDRFSGHQFPNYSSELNVNALLLGDSALYLCASSATGSSNEQYFGPGTRLTVT.

This clone showed up just a few times. This sequence joins TRBV19 and TRBJ2-2, with D possibly matching TRBD2 (6 bases). Trimming took off 3 bases at V and 7 bases at J, with 6 bases between the two ends. This CDR3 contains 12 residues. The germline V gene has CDR1 LNHDA and CDR2 SQIVND (reference sequence). This CDR3 reads CASSIGSGELFF. CDR3 nucleotides: TGTGCCAGTAGTATCGGGAGCGGGGAGCTGTTTTTT.

The rearrangement links TRBV19 to TRBJ2-1; 8 bases match TRBD2. The CDR3 runs 13 residues. Germline V CDR1 and CDR2: LNHDA, SQIVND (reference sequence). V trimming: 7 bases; J trimming: 8 bases; junction bases outside the gene matches: 7. The CDR3 spells CASMGGRWDEQFF. In DNA form, the CDR3 reads TGTGCCAGTATGGGCGGGAGGTGGGATGAGCAGTTCTTC.

This chain uses TRBV6-4 with TRBJ2-5; 8 bases agree with TRBD2. Losses at the gene ends were 6 bases for V and 1 base for J; bases not matched to a gene: 16. This CDR3 comprises 18 residues. Germline V CDR1 and CDR2: MRHNA, SNTAGT. The CDR3 protein is CASSPPWGLAGTQETQYF. In DNA form, the CDR3 reads TGTGCCAGCAGCCCCCCCTGGGGTTTAGCGGGGACCCAAGAGACCCAGTACTTC.

This chain links TRBV30 with TRBJ2-7; D gene uncertain. Looked up from germline, CDR1 is GTSNPN and CDR2 is SVGIG (reference sequence). The CDR3 runs 12 residues. Trimming pared 3 bases from V and 5 bases from J, leaving 11 bases between. CDR3 nucleotides: TGTGCCTGGAGACAGAACCACAACGAGCAGTACTTC. It specifies CAWRQNHNEQYF.

This clone showed up just a few times. The genes are TRBV6-5 and TRBJ1-3, with D uncertain. CDR3 size: 17 residues. Germline-derived CDR1 and CDR2 are MNHEY and SVGAGI. V was pared by 0 bases and J by 3 bases, with 15 bases between. The CDR3 reads CASSYSRRRGIGNTIYF. CDR3 sequence (DNA): TGTGCCAGCAGTTACTCGAGACGCCGAGGGATTGGAAACACCATATATTTT.

This clone was observed a few times. The chain couples TRBV19 to TRBJ1-1; tentative D call: TRBD1 (6 bases). The V gene's germline CDR1 is LNHDA and CDR2 SQIVND (reference sequence). V was clipped by 6 bases and J by 0 bases, with 8 bases between them. This CDR3 is built from 13 residues. CDR3 region: CASRGQMNTEAFF. CDR3 nucleotide sequence: TGTGCCAGTAGAGGACAGATGAACACTGAAGCTTTCTTT.

This chain joins TRBV29-1 and TRBJ2-1; D uncertain. The V gene's germline CDR1 is SQVTM and CDR2 ANQGSEA. V lost 6 bases to trimming and J lost 0 bases, with 18 bases between them. The CDR3 sequence is 16 residues long. CDR3 region: CSVVSPGSRSYNEQFF. The CDR3 DNA reads as TGCAGCGTCGTATCTCCCGGGTCGCGCTCCTACAATGAGCAGTTCTTC.

The chain links TRBV20-1 to TRBJ2-2; no firm D call. CDR3 length: 10 amino acids. Germline V lookup: CDR1 DFQATT, CDR2 SNEGSKA (reference sequence). Trimming pared 6 bases from V and 7 bases from J, leaving 6 bases between. This chain's CDR3 is CSAHYGELFF. The CDR3 DNA reads as TGCAGTGCACACTACGGGGAGCTGTTTTTT.

This chain links TRBV20-1 with TRBJ2-7; D is perhaps TRBD2 (6 bases). This CDR3 has 13 amino acids. CDR1 is DFQATT, CDR2 SNEGSKA, per germline (reference sequence). Trimming stripped 6 bases from V and 3 bases from J, with 15 bases between. The CDR3 reads CSAKGGRDYEQYF. Here the CDR3 DNA reads TGCAGTGCCAAGGGAGGCAGGGACTACGAGCAGTACTTC.

The chain couples TRBV19 to TRBJ1-1; possible D gene TRBD1, 5 bases. The germline V gene has CDR1 LNHDA and CDR2 SQIVND (reference sequence). V gave up 7 bases and J gave up 5 bases, with 8 bases separating them. The CDR3 has 11 amino acids. CDR3 loop: CASKGLTEAFF. The CDR3 DNA follows: TGTGCCAGTAAGGGGTTGACTGAAGCTTTCTTT.

This clone was found a few times. This chain joins TRBV19 and TRBJ1-6; 8 nucleotides line up with TRBD1. The CDR3 has 15 amino acids. V was clipped by 5 bases and J by 10 bases; unmatched bases: 10. Germline V gene lookup returns CDR1 LNHDA and CDR2 SQIVND (reference sequence). CDR3 DNA: TGTGCCAGTAGTCCTCGGACAGGGCAAAAATCACCCCTCCACTTT. Encoded protein: CASSPRTGQKSPLHF.

This clone turned up a few times. The chain combines TRBV28 with TRBJ2-5; D perhaps matches TRBD2 (6 bases). Trimming took off 7 bases at V and 4 bases at J, with 28 bases between the two ends. The CDR3 runs to 18 residues. CDR1 MDHEN and CDR2 SYDVKM come from the germline V gene. The CDR3 nucleotides are TGTGCCAGCACCTACTTGTACGGGCGGGACCGAAGTGGAGAGACCCAGTACTTC. It is translated as CASTYLYGRDRSGETQYF.

The chain uses TRBV18 and TRBJ2-2, with TRBD2 as a possible D gene (5 bases). Per the germline V gene, CDR1 is KGHSH and CDR2 is LQKENI. Trimming cost V 0 bases and J 4 bases, with 12 bases left between them. The CDR3 is 16 amino acids. CDR3 residues: CASSPPSLASTGELFF. CDR3 DNA sequence: TGTGCCAGCTCACCACCTTCGTTAGCGAGCACCGGGGAGCTGTTTTTT.

CDR3 residues: CASSLLTGQVGNNEQFF. The CDR3 coding sequence is TGTGCCAGCAGTTTATTGACCGGGCAGGTGGGAAACAATGAGCAGTTCTTC. This rearrangement joins TRBV28 to TRBJ2-1, with D uncertain. Trimming shortened V by 1 base and J by 5 bases, and 18 bases separated the two germline ends. The CDR3 totals 17 residues. Germline V lookup: CDR1 MDHEN, CDR2 SYDVKM.

By sample share, this clone is medium-sized. The chain has TRBV5-6 and TRBJ2-3; 10 bases align to TRBD2. Germline values: CDR1 SGHDT, CDR2 YYEEEE. The CDR3 contains 18 residues. V lost 2 bases and J lost 2; bases outside the gene matches: 11. CDR3 loop: CASSLWREAGGDTDTQYF. The DNA for the CDR3 is TGTGCCAGCAGCTTATGGAGAGAAGCGGGAGGGGACACAGATACGCAGTATTTT.

The chain combines TRBV25-1 with TRBJ2-5; D not resolved. Germline CDR1 MGHDK, CDR2 SYGVNS. The CDR3 runs to 14 residues. Trimming stripped 7 bases from V and 0 bases from J, with 12 bases between. DNA for the CDR3: TGTGCCAGCACCCTCACCAGCAACCAAGAGACCCAGTACTTC. Amino acids: CASTLTSNQETQYF. Variable domain in full (rest from reference TRBV25-1 and TRBJ2-5): EADIYQTPRYLVIGTGKKITLECSQTMGHDKMYWYQQDPGMELHLIHYSYGVNSTEKGDLSSESTVSRIRTEHFPLTLESARPSHTSQYLCASTLTSNQETQYFGPGTRLLVL.